This entry describes one T cell receptor (beta chain). Its specificity is unknown. CDR1 SGHDT and CDR2 YYEEEE come from the germline V gene. V trimming: 1 base; J trimming: 3 bases; junction bases outside the gene matches: 0. The CDR3 is 13 residues long. This sample is drawn from a study of cytomegalovirus exposure and HLA in healthy donors. The PCR ran on 60 Vbeta and 13 Jbeta primers. Measured with immunoSEQ multiplex PCR; TCRdb has only the in-frame clones, and not every one. Here the sample spans about 150,000 clones, around 75% being singletons. Study-level results: Reports described diagnosis of cytomegalovirus status by the classifier as highly specific and sensitive. In vitro experiments confirmed that three CMV-associated chains were specific for CMV antigens.

The receptor was isolated from a woman aged 40 to 55 in good health and CMV-seronegative. This sequence joins TRBV5-6 and TRBJ2-5; 7 nucleotides agree with TRBD2. The sequenced sample was PBMCs. The CDR3 sequence is CASSLRGEETQYF. The CDR3 DNA reads TGTGCCAGCAGCTTGCGGGGGGAAGAGACCCAGTACTTC.